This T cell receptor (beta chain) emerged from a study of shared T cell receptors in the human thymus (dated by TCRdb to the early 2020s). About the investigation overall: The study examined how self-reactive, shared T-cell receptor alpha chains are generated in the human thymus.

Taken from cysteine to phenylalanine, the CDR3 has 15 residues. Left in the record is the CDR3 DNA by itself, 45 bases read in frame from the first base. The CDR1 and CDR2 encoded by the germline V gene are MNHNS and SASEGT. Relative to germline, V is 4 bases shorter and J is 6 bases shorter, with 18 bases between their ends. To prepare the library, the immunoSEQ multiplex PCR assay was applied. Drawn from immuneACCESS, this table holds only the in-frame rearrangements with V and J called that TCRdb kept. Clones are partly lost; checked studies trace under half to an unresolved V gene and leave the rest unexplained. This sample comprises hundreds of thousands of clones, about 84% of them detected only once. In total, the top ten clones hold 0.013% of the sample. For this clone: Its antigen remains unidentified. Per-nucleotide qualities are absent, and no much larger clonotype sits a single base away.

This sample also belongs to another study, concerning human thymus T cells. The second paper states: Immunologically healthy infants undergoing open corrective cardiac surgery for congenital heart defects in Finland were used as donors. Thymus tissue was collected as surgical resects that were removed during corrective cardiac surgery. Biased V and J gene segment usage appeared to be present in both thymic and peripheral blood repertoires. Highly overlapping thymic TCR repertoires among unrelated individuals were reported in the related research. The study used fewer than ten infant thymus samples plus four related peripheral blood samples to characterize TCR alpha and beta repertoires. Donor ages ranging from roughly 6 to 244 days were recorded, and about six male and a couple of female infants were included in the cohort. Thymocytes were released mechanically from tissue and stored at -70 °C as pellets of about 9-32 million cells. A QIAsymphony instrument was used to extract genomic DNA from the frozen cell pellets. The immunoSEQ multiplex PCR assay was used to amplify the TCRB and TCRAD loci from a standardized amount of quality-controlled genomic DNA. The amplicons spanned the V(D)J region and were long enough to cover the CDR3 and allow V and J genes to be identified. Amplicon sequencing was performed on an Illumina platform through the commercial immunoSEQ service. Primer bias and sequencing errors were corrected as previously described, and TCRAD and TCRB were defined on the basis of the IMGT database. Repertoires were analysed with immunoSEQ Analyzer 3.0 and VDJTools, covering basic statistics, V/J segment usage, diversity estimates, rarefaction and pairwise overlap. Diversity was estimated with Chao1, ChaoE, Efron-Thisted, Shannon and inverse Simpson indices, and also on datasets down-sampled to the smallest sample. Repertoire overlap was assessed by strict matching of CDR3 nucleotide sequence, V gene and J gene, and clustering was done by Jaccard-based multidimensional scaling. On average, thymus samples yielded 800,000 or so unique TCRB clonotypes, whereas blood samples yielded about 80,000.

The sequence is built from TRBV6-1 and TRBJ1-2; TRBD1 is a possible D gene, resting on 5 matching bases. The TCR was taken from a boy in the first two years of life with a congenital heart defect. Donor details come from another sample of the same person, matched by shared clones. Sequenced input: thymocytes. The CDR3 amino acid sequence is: CASSGLTGTVNGYTF. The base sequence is TGTGCCAGCAGTGGGCTAACCGGGACTGTAAATGGCTACACCTTC.